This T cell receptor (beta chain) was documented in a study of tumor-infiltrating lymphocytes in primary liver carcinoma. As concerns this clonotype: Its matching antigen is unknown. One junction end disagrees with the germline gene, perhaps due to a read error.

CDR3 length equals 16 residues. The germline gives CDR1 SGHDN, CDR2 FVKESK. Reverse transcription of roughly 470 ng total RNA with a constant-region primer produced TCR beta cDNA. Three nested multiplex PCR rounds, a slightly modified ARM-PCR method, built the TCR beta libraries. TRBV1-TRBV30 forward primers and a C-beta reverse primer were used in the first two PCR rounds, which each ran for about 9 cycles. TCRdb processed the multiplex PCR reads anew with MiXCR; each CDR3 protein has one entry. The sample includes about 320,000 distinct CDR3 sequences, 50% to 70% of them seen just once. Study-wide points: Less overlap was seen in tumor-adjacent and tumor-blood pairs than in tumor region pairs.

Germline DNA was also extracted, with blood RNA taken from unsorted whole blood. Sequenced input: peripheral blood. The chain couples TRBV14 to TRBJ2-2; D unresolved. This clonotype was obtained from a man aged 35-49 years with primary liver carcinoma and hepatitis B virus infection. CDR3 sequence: CTSSQEPTANTGELFF. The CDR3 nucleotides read TGTACCAGCAGCCAAGAGCCAACAGCCAACACCGGGGAGCTGTTTTTT. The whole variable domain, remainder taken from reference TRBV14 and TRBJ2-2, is EAGVTQFPSHSVIEKGQTVTLRCDPISGHDNLYWYRRVMGKEIKFLLHFVKESKQDESGMPNNRFLAERTGGTYSTLKVQPAELEDSGVYFCTSSQEPTANTGELFFGEGSRLTVL.